This T cell receptor (beta chain) was obtained from a study of response to subunit inactivated influenza vaccine (dated by TCRdb to the late 2010s). At the level of the whole study: Deep quantitative T cell receptor repertoire profiling was used in the study to track responses to a trivalent subunit inactivated influenza vaccine. General findings and caveats noted by the study authors: According to the authors, only a limited number of new T cells may be recruited by each seasonal influenza vaccination.

Receptor libraries were prepared by RT-PCR. Sequencing was performed on an Illumina HiSeq 2500. The public reads were reanalyzed by TCRdb: fastp trimming at Q25, MiXCR alignment, in-frame beta chains only. Every CDR3 protein is listed once, alongside the most common genes and DNA of its rows. A total of fewer than 350,000 distinct CDR3 sequences appear in this sample, 20% to 25% of them only once. Roughly 10% of the sample is taken by the ten largest. A distance of 5 bases separates the germline ends of V and J, which lose 4 bases and 2 bases respectively. The germline V gene provides CDR1 KGHSH and CDR2 LQKENI. The CDR3 contains 12 residues, cysteine and phenylalanine counted. Only the CDR3 portion is preserved as DNA: 36 bases, with reading frame beginning at the first base. This clonotype showed up many times. Its antigen is not yet known. No base quality values were provided; no much bigger clone lies one nucleotide off.

The material was PBMCs from blood, obtained approximately 22 months after vaccination. The TCR originated in a man between 50 and 70 years old who received an inactivated influenza vaccine. Donor details come from another sample of the same person, matched by shared clones. The V gene is TRBV18 and the J gene is TRBJ1-1; the D gene remains uncertain. In nucleotides, the sequence is TGTGCCAGCTCACAGGCAAACACTGAAGCTTTCTTT. Its product reads: CASSQANTEAFF.